This T cell receptor beta chain was sequenced during a study of control samples from healthy donors and cancer patients. The table came from immunoSEQ multiplex PCR; TCRdb's copy has only in-frame clones and leaves some out. The data hold approximately 230,000 clones, with 82% observed a single time. V was shortened by 5 bases and J by 1 base, with 15 bases between the two germline ends. Germline CDR1 is SGHNT and CDR2 is YYREEE (reference sequence). The CDR3 is made up of 16 amino acids. The sample taken for sequencing was PBMCs. The receptor comes from a woman aged 60-75 years with lung cancer. V is TRBV5-4 and J is TRBJ2-2, with a weak D call TRBD2 (7 bases). The CDR3 spells CASSTGGRGNTGELFF. For the CDR3, the DNA is TGTGCCAGCAGTACGGGGGGCAGGGGGAACACCGGGGAGCTGTTTTTT.